These T cell receptor beta chains were read from a single sample in a study of PD-L1 blockade in urothelial cancer. Sequenced by immunoSEQ multiplex PCR; TCRdb stores in-frame clones only, minus some. The table lists fewer than 45,000 clones, roughly 84% of them singletons. Material: PBMCs, obtained around atezolizumab (anti-PD-L1) treatment. The receptors derive from a donor at least 40 years old with urothelial cancer. Each CDR3 is given with its conserved first and last residue. The D gene is left open where the match is weak. Clone size, where shown, is once, few, many, or a class for clones that have expanded.

cdr3_nt cdr3_aa j_call clone_size d_call v_call
TGTGCCAGCAGCTTGAGACGCTACAGCTCTGGGGCCAACGTCCTGACTTTC CASSLRRYSSGANVLTF TRBJ2-6 once NA TRBV5-6
TGTGCCAGCAGCCAAGCGGGAGGGGGCACAGATACGCAGTATTTT CASSQAGGGTDTQYF TRBJ2-3 NA TRBD2 TRBV11-3
TGTGCCAGCAGTTTTTCGCAGTATAGCAATCAGCCCCAGCATTTT CASSFSQYSNQPQHF TRBJ1-5 NA NA TRBV27
TGTGCCAGCAGCTTGGGTGCAGGGGGCTACACCTTC CASSLGAGGYTF TRBJ1-2 NA NA TRBV5-4
TGTGCCAGCAGCAGGGGGGGGACGGAGTCCTACGAGCAGTACTTC CASSRGGTESYEQYF TRBJ2-7 NA NA TRBV7-2
TGCGCCAGCAGCCAAGGTCACCCAACAGGGACCTACAATGAGCAGTTCTTC CASSQGHPTGTYNEQFF TRBJ2-1 NA NA TRBV4-3
TGTGCCAGCGGCCACACCAATCAGCCCCAGCATTTT CASGHTNQPQHF TRBJ1-5 NA NA TRBV6-6
TGCGCCAGCAACAGGGGGGAGGCCACTGAAGCTTTCTTT CASNRGEATEAFF TRBJ1-1 NA TRBD1 TRBV5-1
TGTGCCAGCAGTTACTCCGGGACAGCGGATAACTATGGCTACACCTTC CASSYSGTADNYGYTF TRBJ1-2 NA TRBD1 TRBV6-5
TGTGCCAGCAGCTTTTTGGGGCGGATCAGCTCTGGGGCCAACGTCCTGACTTTC CASSFLGRISSGANVLTF TRBJ2-6 NA NA TRBV11-3
TGTGCCAGTAGTATGCAGGGGCGCCTGAACACTGAAGCTTTCTTT CASSMQGRLNTEAFF TRBJ1-1 NA NA TRBV19
TGTGCCAGCAGCGGGCGACTAGGACGGGGTGAGCAGTTCTTC CASSGRLGRGEQFF TRBJ2-1 once NA TRBV13
TGTGCCAGCAGCTTAGTCTGGGGGCGGGAGCAGTACTTC CASSLVWGREQYF TRBJ2-7 once NA TRBV7-3
TGCGCCAGCAGCCAAGAATGGGAGCCCGGGACTAGGGGGCATGAGCAGTTCTTC CASSQEWEPGTRGHEQFF TRBJ2-1 NA NA TRBV4-1
TGCAGCGTTGAAACGGGGTACAATGAGCAGTTCTTC CSVETGYNEQFF TRBJ2-1 few NA TRBV29-1
TGTGCCAGCAGCCCCTCGCGGGTAGCCAAAAACATTCAGTACTTC CASSPSRVAKNIQYF TRBJ2-4 NA NA TRBV11-2
TGTGCCAGCAAAGGTCGCGGGGTTGAGCAGTTCTTC CASKGRGVEQFF TRBJ2-1 NA NA TRBV9
TGTGCCTGGAGTGTAGCCTCCGCCCACGAGCAGTACTTC CAWSVASAHEQYF TRBJ2-7 once NA TRBV30
TGTGCCAGCAGTTTATGGGCTTTGGGCACCGGGGAGCTGTTTTTT CASSLWALGTGELFF TRBJ2-2 NA NA TRBV27
TGTGCCAGCAGGCTAACAGGACAGTCTACAGAGCAGTACTTC CASRLTGQSTEQYF TRBJ2-7 NA NA TRBV6-1
TGTGCCAGCAGCACGGGGGGACTCAACCCCTACGAGCAGTACTTC CASSTGGLNPYEQYF TRBJ2-7 NA TRBD2 TRBV7-8
TGCGCCAGCAGCCAAGACGGCAGGGCTGAAAAACTGTTTTTT CASSQDGRAEKLFF TRBJ1-4 NA NA TRBV4-3
TGTGCCAGCAGCCAAGAGGGCCCGGGAGGACCGTCTACGGAGCAGTACTTC CASSQEGPGGPSTEQYF TRBJ2-7 NA TRBD2 TRBV4-2
TGTGCCAGCACCCTAGGGACAGTGCAAGAGACCCAGTACTTC CASTLGTVQETQYF TRBJ2-5 NA TRBD1 TRBV7-2
TGTGCCTGGGCCCAGCAAGCGAGGGCTGAGCAGTTCTTC CAWAQQARAEQFF TRBJ2-1 NA NA TRBV30
TGTGCCAGCAGCTTAGCGAGTTGGGCAGTCGATGGCTACACCTTC CASSLASWAVDGYTF TRBJ1-2 NA NA TRBV7-9
TGTGCCAGCAGTTTAGGGGACAGGGCTATGAACACTGAAGCTTTCTTT CASSLGDRAMNTEAFF TRBJ1-1 NA TRBD1 TRBV28
TGTGCCAGCAGCTTCGGTCTAGCCGGGGAGCAGTACTTC CASSFGLAGEQYF TRBJ2-7 medium-sized NA TRBV7-6
TGTGCCAGTAGTCACAGGGGGAATGGCTACACCTTC CASSHRGNGYTF TRBJ1-2 NA TRBD1 TRBV19
TGTGCCAGCAGTTACGACTGGACTAGCCACAATGAGCAGTTCTTC CASSYDWTSHNEQFF TRBJ2-1 once TRBD2 TRBV6-5
TGTGCCAGCAGCACCAACAGGGGAATCGACACTGAAGCTTTCTTT CASSTNRGIDTEAFF TRBJ1-1 NA TRBD1 TRBV7-9
TGTGCCAGCAGTACCCGGGCCCGGGGCACCGGGGAGCTGTTTTTT CASSTRARGTGELFF TRBJ2-2 NA NA TRBV25-1
TGTGCCGCAGGGGAGCAAGGGGCCAACGTCCTGACTTTC CAAGEQGANVLTF TRBJ2-6 NA NA TRBV27
TGTGCCAGCAGTTTCAACAGGAACACTGAAGCTTTCTTT CASSFNRNTEAFF TRBJ1-1 NA NA TRBV27
TGCGCCAGCAGCCAGGGTTGGGATGAGCAGTTCTTC CASSQGWDEQFF TRBJ2-1 few NA TRBV5-1